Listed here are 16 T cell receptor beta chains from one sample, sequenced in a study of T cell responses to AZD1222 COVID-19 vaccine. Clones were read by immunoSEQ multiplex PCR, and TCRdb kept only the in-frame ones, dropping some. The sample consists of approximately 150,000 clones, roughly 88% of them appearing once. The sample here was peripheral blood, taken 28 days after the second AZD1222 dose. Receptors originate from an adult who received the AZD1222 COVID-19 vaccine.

As DNA, the CDR3 is TGTGCCAGCAGCTTGGGTGGACAGGGGATGGCCAAAAACATTCAGTACTTC. Amino acids: CASSLGGQGMAKNIQYF. The J gene is TRBJ2-4, the V gene TRBV7-2; TRBD1 matches 9 bases. Germline V gives CDR1 SGHTA, CDR2 FQGNSA. The CDR3 spans 17 residues. Losses at the gene ends were 3 bases for V and 1 base for J; bases not matched to a gene: 7.

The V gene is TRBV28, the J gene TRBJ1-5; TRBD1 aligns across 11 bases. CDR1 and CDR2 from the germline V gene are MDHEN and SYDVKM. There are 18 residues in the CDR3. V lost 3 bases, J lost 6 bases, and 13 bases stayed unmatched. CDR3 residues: CASSLRPGTGGFGQPQHF. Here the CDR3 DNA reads TGTGCCAGCAGTTTGCGTCCCGGGACAGGGGGATTCGGTCAGCCCCAGCATTTT. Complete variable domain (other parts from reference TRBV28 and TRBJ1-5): DVKVTQSSRYLVKRTGEKVFLECVQDMDHENMFWYRQDPGLGLRLIYFSYDVKMKEKGDIPEGYSVSREKKERFSLILESASTNQTSMYLCASSLRPGTGGFGQPQHFGDGTRLSIL.

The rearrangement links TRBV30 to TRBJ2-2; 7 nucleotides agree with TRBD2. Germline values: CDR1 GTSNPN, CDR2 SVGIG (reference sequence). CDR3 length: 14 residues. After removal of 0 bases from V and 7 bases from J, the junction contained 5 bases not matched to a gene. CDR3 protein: CAWSVLWEGGELFF. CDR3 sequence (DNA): TGTGCCTGGAGTGTACTGTGGGAGGGCGGGGAGCTGTTTTTT.

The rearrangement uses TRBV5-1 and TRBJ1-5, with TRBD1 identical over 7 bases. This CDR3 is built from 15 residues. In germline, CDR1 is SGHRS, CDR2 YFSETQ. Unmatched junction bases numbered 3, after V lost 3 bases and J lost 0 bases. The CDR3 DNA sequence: TGCGCCAGCAGCTCGCAGGGGGATAGCAATCAGCCCCAGCATTTT. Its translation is CASSSQGDSNQPQHF.

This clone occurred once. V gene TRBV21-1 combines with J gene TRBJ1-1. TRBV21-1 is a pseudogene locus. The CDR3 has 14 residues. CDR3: CASSPRLPGLRAFF. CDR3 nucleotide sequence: TGTGCCAGCAGCCCCCGGTTACCGGGGCTGAGAGCTTTCTTT.

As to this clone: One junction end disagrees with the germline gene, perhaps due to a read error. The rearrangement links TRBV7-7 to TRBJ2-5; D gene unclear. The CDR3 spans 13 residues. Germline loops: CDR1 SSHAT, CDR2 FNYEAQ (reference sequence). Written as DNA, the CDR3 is TGTGCTAGCAGCTTAGAACGTGGGGAGACCCAGTACTTC. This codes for CASSLERGETQYF.

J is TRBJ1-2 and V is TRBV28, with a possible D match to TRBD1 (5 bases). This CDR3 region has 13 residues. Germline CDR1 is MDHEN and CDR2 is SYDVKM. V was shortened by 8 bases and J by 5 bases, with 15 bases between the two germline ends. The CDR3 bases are TGTGCCAGCCACGGGCAGGGCCGATATGGCTACACCTTC. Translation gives CASHGQGRYGYTF.

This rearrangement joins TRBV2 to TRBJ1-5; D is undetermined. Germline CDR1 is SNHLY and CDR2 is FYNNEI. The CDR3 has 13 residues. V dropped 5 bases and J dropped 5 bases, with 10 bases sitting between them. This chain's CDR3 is CASSPDGDQPQHF. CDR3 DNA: TGTGCCAGCAGTCCGGACGGGGATCAGCCCCAGCATTTT.

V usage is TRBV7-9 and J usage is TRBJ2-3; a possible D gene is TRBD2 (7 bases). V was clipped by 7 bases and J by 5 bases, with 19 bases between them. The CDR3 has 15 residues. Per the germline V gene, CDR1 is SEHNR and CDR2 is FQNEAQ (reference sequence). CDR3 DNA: TGTGCCAGCACCGTTCCGGGGGGCGGAAAAGATACGCAGTATTTT. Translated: CASTVPGGGKDTQYF.

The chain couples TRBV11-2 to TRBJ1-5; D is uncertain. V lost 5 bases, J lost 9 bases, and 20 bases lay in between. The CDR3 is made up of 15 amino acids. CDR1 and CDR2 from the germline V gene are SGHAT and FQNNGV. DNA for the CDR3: TGTGCCAGCAGCCTGTCCGGATCGGGATTGACGCCCCAGCATTTT. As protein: CASSLSGSGLTPQHF.

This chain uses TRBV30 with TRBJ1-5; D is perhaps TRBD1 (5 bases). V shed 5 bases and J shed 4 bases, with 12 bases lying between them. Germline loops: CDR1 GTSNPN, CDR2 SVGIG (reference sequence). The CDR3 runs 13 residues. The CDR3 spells CAWGLRENQPQHF. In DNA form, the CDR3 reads TGTGCCTGGGGGCTCAGGGAGAATCAGCCCCAGCATTTT.

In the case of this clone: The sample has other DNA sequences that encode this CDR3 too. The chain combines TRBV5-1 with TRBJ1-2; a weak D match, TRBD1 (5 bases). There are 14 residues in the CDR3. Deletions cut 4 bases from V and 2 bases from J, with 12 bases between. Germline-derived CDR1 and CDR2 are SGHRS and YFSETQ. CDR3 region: CASSLGDGNYGYTF. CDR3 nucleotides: TGCGCCAGCAGCCTGGGGGACGGAAACTATGGCTACACCTTC.

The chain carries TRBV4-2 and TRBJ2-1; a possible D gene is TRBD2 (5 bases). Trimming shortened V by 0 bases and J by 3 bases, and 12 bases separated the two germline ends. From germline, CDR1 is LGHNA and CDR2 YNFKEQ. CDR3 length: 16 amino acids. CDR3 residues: CASSQEGRLYYNEQFF. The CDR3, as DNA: TGTGCCAGCAGCCAAGAGGGGAGACTATACTACAATGAGCAGTTCTTC.

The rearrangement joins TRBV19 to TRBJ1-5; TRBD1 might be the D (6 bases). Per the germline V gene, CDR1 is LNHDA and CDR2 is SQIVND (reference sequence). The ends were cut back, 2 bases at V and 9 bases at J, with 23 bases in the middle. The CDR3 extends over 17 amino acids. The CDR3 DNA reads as TGTGCCAGTAGTATAATGCGTTACCGGGACACGGGACCGCCCCAGCATTTT. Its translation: CASSIMRYRDTGPPQHF. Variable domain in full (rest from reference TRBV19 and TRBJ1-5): DGGITQSPKYLFRKEGQNVTLSCEQNLNHDAMYWYRQDPGQGLRLIYYSQIVNDFQKGDIAEGYSVSREKKESFPLTVTSAQKNPTAFYLCASSIMRYRDTGPPQHFGDGTRLSIL.

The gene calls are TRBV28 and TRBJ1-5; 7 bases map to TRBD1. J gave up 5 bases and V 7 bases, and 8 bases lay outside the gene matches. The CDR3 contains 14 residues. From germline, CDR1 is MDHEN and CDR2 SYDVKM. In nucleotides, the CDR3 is TGTGCCAGCACTACGGACAGGCTGTATCAGCCCCAGCATTTT. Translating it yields CASTTDRLYQPQHF.

The CDR3 protein is CASRRTGGSGNTIYF. The CDR3 nucleotides read TGTGCCAGCAGGAGGACAGGGGGCTCTGGAAACACCATATATTTT. V and J are TRBV6-5 and TRBJ1-3; 10 positions agree with TRBD1. Germline V gives CDR1 MNHEY, CDR2 SVGAGI. The CDR3 totals 15 residues. The V gene end was trimmed by 6 bases and the J gene end by 0 bases; junction bases not matched to a gene: 2.